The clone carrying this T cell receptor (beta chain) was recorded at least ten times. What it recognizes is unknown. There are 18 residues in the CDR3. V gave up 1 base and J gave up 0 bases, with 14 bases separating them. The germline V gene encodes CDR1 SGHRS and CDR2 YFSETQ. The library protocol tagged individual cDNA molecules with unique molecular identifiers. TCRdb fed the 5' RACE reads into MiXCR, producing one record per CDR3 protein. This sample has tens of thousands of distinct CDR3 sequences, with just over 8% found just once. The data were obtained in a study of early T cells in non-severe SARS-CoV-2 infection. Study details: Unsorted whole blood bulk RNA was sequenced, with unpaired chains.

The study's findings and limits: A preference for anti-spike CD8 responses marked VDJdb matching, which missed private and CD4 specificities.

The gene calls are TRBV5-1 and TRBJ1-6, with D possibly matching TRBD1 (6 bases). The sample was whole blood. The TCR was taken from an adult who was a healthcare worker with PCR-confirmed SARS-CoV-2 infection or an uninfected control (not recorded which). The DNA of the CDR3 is TGCGCCAGCAGCTTGAAGGGGACGGACAGCTCCTATAATTCACCCCTCCACTTT. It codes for CASSLKGTDSSYNSPLHF.